This T cell receptor beta chain appears in the sequencing data of a study of blood T cell repertoires in COVID-19. The length of the CDR3 is 13 residues. Looked up from germline, CDR1 is LNHDA and CDR2 is SQIVND (reference sequence). The V and J ends lost 7 bases and 6 bases respectively, with 13 bases between them. In the original processing: Estimation of nucleated cell counts was performed using reference gene primer amplification. TCRdb's table, derived via immunoSEQ multiplex PCR, lists solely in-frame clones and lacks some. V and J calls and clone size are given by that table; D and trimming were obtained from the DNA. The sample yields 250,000 to 300,000 clones, about 89% seen once.

The clonotype was recovered from a woman aged 25 to 45 with COVID-19, enrolled during active disease. The V and J genes are TRBV19 and TRBJ2-1, with a tentative D call TRBD2 (5 bases). The source material was peripheral blood. CDR3 DNA sequence: TGTGCCAGTATATCGGGGTGGGCCAATGAGCAGTTCTTC. This sequence encodes CASISGWANEQFF.